This passage covers 6 T cell receptor beta chains from one sample sequenced in a study of blood T cell repertoires in COVID-19. Method: immunoSEQ multiplex PCR; TCRdb's copy keeps in-frame clones and lacks some. The sample contains about 410,000 clones, roughly 90% of which appear only once. Sequencing input: peripheral blood. The source is a woman younger than 45 with active or convalescent COVID-19.

The V gene is TRBV6-5, the J gene TRBJ2-2; 8 nucleotides line up with TRBD1. V shed 10 bases, J shed 4 bases, and the junction held 8 bases outside the gene matches. Germline V gives CDR1 MNHEY, CDR2 SVGAGI. This CDR3 spans 14 amino acids. CDR3 in amino acids: CATLQGEITGELFF. CDR3 DNA sequence: TGTGCCACCTTACAGGGGGAGATCACCGGGGAGCTGTTTTTT.

The CDR3 DNA sequence: TGTGCCAGTAGCCCATCCGCAGGGGGATCTGGAAACACCATATATTTT. Translation gives CASSPSAGGSGNTIYF. This sequence joins TRBV19 and TRBJ1-3; 7 bases line up with TRBD1. From germline, CDR1 is LNHDA and CDR2 SQIVND (reference sequence). After removal of 6 bases from V and 1 base from J, the junction contained 9 bases not matched to a gene. This CDR3 is 16 amino acids long.

This chain joins TRBV18 and TRBJ1-5; TRBD1 aligns across 12 bases. V gave up 3 bases and J gave up 6 bases; unmatched junction bases: 6. Germline values: CDR1 KGHSH, CDR2 LQKENI. This CDR3 is 16 amino acids long. As DNA, the CDR3 is TGTGCCAGCTCACCCGGGACAGGGGGCTGGGGTCAGCCCCAGCATTTT. Its translation is CASSPGTGGWGQPQHF.

The chain couples TRBV5-1 to TRBJ2-2; maybe TRBD1 (5 bases). Germline V gene data show CDR1 as SGHRS and CDR2 as YFSETQ. V dropped 1 base and J dropped 1 base, with 8 bases sitting between them. The CDR3 is made up of 15 amino acids. This CDR3 is CASSLPRGNTGELFF. As DNA, the CDR3 is TGCGCCAGCAGCTTGCCTAGGGGGAACACCGGGGAGCTGTTTTTT. The full variable domain, completed using reference TRBV5-1 and TRBJ2-2, is KAGVTQTPRYLIKTRGQQVTLSCSPISGHRSVSWYQQTPGQGLQFLFEYFSETQRNKGNFPGRFSGRQFSNSRSEMNVSTLELGDSALYLCASSLPRGNTGELFFGEGSRLTVL.

The genes are TRBV4-1 and TRBJ1-1, with 8 bases aligning to TRBD1. This CDR3 is built from 15 residues. With V trimmed by 1 base and J by 6 bases, 7 bases remained unmatched. Per germline, CDR1 MGHRA and CDR2 YSYEKL. CDR3 region: CASSQVGTGRAEAFF. For the CDR3, the DNA is TGCGCCAGCAGCCAAGTCGGGACAGGACGCGCTGAAGCTTTCTTT.

This chain links TRBV29-1 with TRBJ2-7; 9 nucleotides line up with TRBD1. The junction had 7 bases not matched to a gene; V was cut back by 1 base and J by 3 bases. The CDR3 spans 15 residues. CDR1 and CDR2 from the germline V gene are SQVTM and ANQGSEA. CDR3 coding DNA: TGCAGCGTTGAAGGGGAGGGACAGGGTTACTACGAGCAGTACTTC. It yields the protein CSVEGEGQGYYEQYF.